This T cell receptor (beta chain) was identified in a study of blood T cell repertoires in COVID-19. Study background: Samples taken during acute and convalescent COVID-19 were collected in the United States, Italy and Spain. PBMCs, B-cell-depleted T cells, or T cells provided the cDNA or gDNA that made up the material.

Authors' analysis steps: The assay estimated nucleated cells by amplifying reference gene primers. Data came from immunoSEQ multiplex PCR; TCRdb stores just in-frame clones and leaves some out. That table is the source of V, J and clone size, and D and trimming were worked out from the DNA. Among about 83,000 clones listed, around 90% were seen once. The CDR3 totals 13 residues. Germline V gene lookup returns CDR1 SGHRS and CDR2 YFSETQ. V lost 3 bases and J 5 bases, leaving 11 bases between the germline ends. This rearrangement joins TRBV5-1 to TRBJ2-5; D might be TRBD2 (6 bases). Specimen: peripheral blood. This sequence was found in a man older than 75 with active or convalescent COVID-19. CDR3 protein: CASSSEGRETQYF. The CDR3 region has the DNA TGCGCCAGCAGCTCGGAGGGCCGGGAGACCCAGTACTTC.